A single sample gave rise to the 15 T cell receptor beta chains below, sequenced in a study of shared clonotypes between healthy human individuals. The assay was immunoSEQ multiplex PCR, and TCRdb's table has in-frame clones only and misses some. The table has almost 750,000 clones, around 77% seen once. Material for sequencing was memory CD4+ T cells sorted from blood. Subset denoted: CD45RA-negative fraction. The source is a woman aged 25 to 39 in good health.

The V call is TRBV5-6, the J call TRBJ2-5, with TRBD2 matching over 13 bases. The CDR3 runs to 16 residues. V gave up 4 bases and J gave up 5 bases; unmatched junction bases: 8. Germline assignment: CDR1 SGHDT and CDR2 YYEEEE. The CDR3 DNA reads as TGTGCCAGCAGCGTAAGGGGACTAGCGGGATCGGAGACCCAGTACTTC. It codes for CASSVRGLAGSETQYF. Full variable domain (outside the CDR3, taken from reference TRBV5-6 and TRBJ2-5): DAGVTQSPTHLIKTRGQQVTLRCSPKSGHDTVSWYQQALGQGPQFIFQYYEEEERQRGNFPDRFSGHQFPNYSSELNVNALLLGDSALYLCASSVRGLAGSETQYFGPGTRLLVL.

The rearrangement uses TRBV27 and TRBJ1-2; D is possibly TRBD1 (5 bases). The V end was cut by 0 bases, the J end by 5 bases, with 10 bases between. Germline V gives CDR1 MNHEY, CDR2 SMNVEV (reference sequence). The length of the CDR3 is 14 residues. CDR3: CASSLSGRVYGYTF. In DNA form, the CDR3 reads TGTGCCAGCAGTTTATCGGGCAGGGTTTATGGCTACACCTTC.

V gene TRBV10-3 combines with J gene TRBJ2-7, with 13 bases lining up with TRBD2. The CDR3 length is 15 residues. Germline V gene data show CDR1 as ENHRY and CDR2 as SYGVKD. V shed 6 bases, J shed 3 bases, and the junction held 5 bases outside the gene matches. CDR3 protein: CAISRTSGSSYEQYF. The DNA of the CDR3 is TGTGCCATCAGCCGGACTAGCGGGAGTAGCTACGAGCAGTACTTC.

The CDR3 nucleotides read TGCGCCAGCAGCTTACTAAGCGGGATCAATGAGCAGTTCTTC. This encodes CASSLLSGINEQFF. This sequence joins TRBV5-1 and TRBJ2-1; 7 positions match TRBD2. Germline loops: CDR1 SGHRS, CDR2 YFSETQ. V shed 2 bases, J shed 6 bases, and the junction held 5 bases outside the gene matches. The CDR3 spans 14 residues.

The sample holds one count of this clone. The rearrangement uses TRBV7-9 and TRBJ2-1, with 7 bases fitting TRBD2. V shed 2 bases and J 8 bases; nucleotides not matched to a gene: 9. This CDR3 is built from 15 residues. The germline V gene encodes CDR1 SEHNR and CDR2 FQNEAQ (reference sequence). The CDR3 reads CASSLLSGGGDEQFF. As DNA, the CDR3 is TGTGCCAGCAGCTTATTGTCGGGAGGCGGGGATGAGCAGTTCTTC.

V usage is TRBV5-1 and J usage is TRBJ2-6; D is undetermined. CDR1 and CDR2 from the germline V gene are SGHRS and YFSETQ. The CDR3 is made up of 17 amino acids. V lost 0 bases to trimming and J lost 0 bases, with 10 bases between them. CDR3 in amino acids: CASSLAGQISGANVLTF. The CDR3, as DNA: TGCGCCAGCAGCTTGGCTGGTCAGATCTCTGGGGCCAACGTCCTGACTTTC.

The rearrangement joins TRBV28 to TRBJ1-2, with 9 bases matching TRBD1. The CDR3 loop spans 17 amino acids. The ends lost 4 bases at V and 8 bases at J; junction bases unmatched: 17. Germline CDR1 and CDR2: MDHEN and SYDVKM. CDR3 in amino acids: CASSSVSRDRASEGYTF. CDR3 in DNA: TGTGCCAGCAGTTCTGTATCCCGGGACAGGGCCTCTGAGGGCTACACCTTC.

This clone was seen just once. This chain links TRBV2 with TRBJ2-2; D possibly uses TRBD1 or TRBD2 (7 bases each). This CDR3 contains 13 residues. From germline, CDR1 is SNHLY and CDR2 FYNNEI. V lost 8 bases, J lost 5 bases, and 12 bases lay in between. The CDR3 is CASQGGRTGELFF. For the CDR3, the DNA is TGTGCCAGCCAGGGGGGGAGGACCGGGGAGCTGTTTTTT.

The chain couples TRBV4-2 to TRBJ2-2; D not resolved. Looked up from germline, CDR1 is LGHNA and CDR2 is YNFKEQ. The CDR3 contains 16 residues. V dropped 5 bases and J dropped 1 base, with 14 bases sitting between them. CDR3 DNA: TGTGCCAGCAGCTCCCCGGCAGGCCGGAACACCGGGGAGCTGTTTTTT. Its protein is CASSSPAGRNTGELFF.

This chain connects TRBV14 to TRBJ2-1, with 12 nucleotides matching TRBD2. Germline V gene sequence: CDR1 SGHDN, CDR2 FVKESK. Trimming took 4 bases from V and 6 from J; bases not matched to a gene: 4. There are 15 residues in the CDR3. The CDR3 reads CASSLSGLAGNEQFF. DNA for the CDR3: TGTGCCAGCAGCCTCTCGGGACTAGCGGGCAATGAGCAGTTCTTC.

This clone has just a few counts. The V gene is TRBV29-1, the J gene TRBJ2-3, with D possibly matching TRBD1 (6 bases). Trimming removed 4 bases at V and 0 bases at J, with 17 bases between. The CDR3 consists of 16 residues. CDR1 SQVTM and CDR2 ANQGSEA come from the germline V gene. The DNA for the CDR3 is TGCAGCGTTGCAACCCCGGGACACTATAGCACAGATACGCAGTATTTT. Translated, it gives CSVATPGHYSTDTQYF.

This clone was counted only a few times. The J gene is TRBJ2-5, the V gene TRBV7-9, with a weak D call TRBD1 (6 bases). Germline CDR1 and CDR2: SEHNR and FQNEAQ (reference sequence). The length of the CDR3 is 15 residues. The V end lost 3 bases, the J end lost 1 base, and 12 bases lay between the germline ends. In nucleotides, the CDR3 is TGTGCCAGCAGCTTCCGGGACACCGTCCAAGAGACCCAGTACTTC. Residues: CASSFRDTVQETQYF.

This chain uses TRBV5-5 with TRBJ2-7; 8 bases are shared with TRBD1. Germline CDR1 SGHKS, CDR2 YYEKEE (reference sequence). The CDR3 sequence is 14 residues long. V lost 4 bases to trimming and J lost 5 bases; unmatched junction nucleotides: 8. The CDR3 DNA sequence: TGTGCCAGCAGCAAGAGACAGGGGTCCCACGAGCAGTACTTC. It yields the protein CASSKRQGSHEQYF.

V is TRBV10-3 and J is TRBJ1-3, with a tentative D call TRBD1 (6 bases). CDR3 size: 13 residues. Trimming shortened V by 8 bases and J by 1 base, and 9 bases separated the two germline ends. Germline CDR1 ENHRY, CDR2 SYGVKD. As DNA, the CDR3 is TGTGCCATCCAGGGGCAGTCTGGAAACACCATATATTTT. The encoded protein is CAIQGQSGNTIYF.

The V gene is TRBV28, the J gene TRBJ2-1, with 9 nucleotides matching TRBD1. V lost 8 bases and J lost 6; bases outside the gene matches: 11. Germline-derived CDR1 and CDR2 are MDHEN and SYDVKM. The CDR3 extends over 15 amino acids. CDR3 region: CASSRQGELGNEQFF. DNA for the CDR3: TGTGCCAGCTCACGACAGGGGGAGCTCGGCAATGAGCAGTTCTTC.